The 8 T cell receptor delta chains listed next were all sequenced from one sample in a study of γδ T cells in repeated Plasmodium falciparum infection. Flow sorting of PBMC yielded separate Vgamma9/Vdelta2+ and Vdelta2-negative gammadelta T cell populations for bulk repertoire analysis. TCRdb re-processed the multiplex PCR reads via CATT. The table includes around 46,000 delta-chain clones, 1.5% to 2% detected once. The sample taken for sequencing was gamma-delta T cells from blood. Every receptor here comes from a pool of human donors (malaria-infected and uninfected, not separated).

This clone was observed a few times. This clone may be a read error of a much larger clone one base away. The V gene is TRDV1, the J gene TRDJ1; 12 nucleotides agree with TRDD3. TCRdb supplies no J gene; here it was assigned by aligning the nucleotide sequence to germline. This CDR3 is 24 amino acids long. Germline CDR1 and CDR2: TSWWSYY and QGS. V lost 4 bases, J lost 0 bases, and 27 bases stayed unmatched. CDR3 sequence: CALGVFKSLPPTGGYRRYTDKLIF. CDR3 DNA: TGTGCTCTTGGGGTTTTCAAGAGCCTTCCACCAACTGGGGGATACAGGAGGTACACCGATAAACTCATCTTT.

In its sample, this clone was seen a few times. The protein given by TCRdb reflects a much larger clone and differs at residue 10 from this DNA's translation, likely from a read error; the protein shown is the DNA's translation. This CDR3 is also generated by other DNA sequences in the sample. The rearrangement joins TRDV1 to TRDJ1, with D possibly being TRDD3 (8 bases). CDR1 and CDR2 from the germline V gene are TSWWSYY and QGS. This CDR3 has 22 residues. The V and J ends lost 3 bases and 0 bases respectively, with 32 bases between them. Here the CDR3 DNA reads TGTGCTCTTGGGGACCCTTCCTTCTACAGGGGGATAGGGTCGTCGTACACCGATAAACTCATCTTT. Its translation is CALGDPSFYRGIGSSYTDKLIF.

This clone came up many times. This chain connects TRDV2 to TRDJ1; 10 bases map to TRDD3. There are 16 residues in the CDR3. Germline CDR1 GEAIGNYY, CDR2 EKD. Trimming cost V 3 bases and J 2 bases; bases outside gene matches: 8. In DNA form, the CDR3 reads TGTGCCTGTGACCCTCTGGGGGATAGGAAGACCGATAAACTCATCTTT. Its protein product is CACDPLGDRKTDKLIF.

Comments on this clone: This DNA's translation and the protein TCRdb lists, from a much larger clone, do not match at residue 12, likely due to a read error; the protein shown is translated from the DNA. The V gene was left uncalled, and the J gene is TRDJ1; the D call in the table, TRDD3, was not verified against the DNA. This CDR3 contains 16 residues. CDR3 DNA sequence: TGTGCTCTTGGGGAAGTACCCGCCTATACCACCGGTAAACTCATCTTT. Translated: CALGEVPAYTTGKLIF.

This clone was recorded at least ten times. TCRdb's protein for this DNA is that of a much larger clone and differs from the translation at residue 4, likely a read error; the protein shown is the DNA translation. The chain couples TRDV2 to TRDJ1, with 7 bases lining up with TRDD3. Here the J gene came from matching the DNA to germline, since TCRdb omits it. Germline CDR1 GEAIGNYY, CDR2 EKD. This CDR3 contains 19 residues. CDR3 amino acids: CACGTGQLGERMYTDKLIF. As DNA, the CDR3 is TGTGCCTGTGGCACCGGCCAATTGGGGGAGCGGATGTACACCGATAAACTCATCTTT.

About this clone itself: The protein held in TCRdb is that of a much larger clone and does not match this DNA's translation at residue 17, likely because of a read error; the protein shown is translated from the DNA. With the J gene uncalled, the V gene is TRDV1; TRDD3, the table's D call, was not compared with the DNA. Germline V gene data show CDR1 as TSWWSYY and CDR2 as QGS. The CDR3 is 19 amino acids. In nucleotides, the CDR3 is TGTGCTCTTGGGGAACCCCTCGTCTTAGGGGAACTCAACACCGATAAACCCATCTTT. Residues: CALGEPLVLGELNTDKPIF.

This clone has more than one count but fewer than ten. It differs at one base from a far larger clone, so likely a read error. Other DNA variants within this sample encode the same CDR3. The CDR3 region is CALGEHYVSGDIDTDKLIF. CDR3 coding DNA: TGTGCTCTTGGGGAACATTACGTCTCGGGGGATATTGATACTGATAAACTCATCTTT. J is TRDJ1 and V is TRDV1, with 8 bases lining up with TRDD3. This CDR3 comprises 19 residues. The germline gives CDR1 TSWWSYY, CDR2 QGS. The ends lost 1 base at V and 5 bases at J; junction bases unmatched: 18.

This clone has more than one count but fewer than ten. TCRdb has a much larger clone's protein, which differs at residue 10 from the translation of this DNA, likely because of a read error; what is shown is the protein translated from the DNA. The rearrangement links TRDV2 to TRDJ1; 8 bases are shared with TRDD3. TCRdb supplies no J gene; here it was assigned by aligning the nucleotide sequence to germline. The V and J ends lost 0 bases and 0 bases, in that order; junction bases with no gene match: 14. The length of the CDR3 is 19 residues. CDR1 and CDR2 (germline): GEAIGNYY, EKD. DNA of the CDR3: TGTGCCTGTGACACCGGGATCTGGGGGACACGCGGGTACACCGATAAACTCATCTTT. Its protein is CACDTGIWGTRGYTDKLIF.